What follows are 20 T cell receptor beta chains derived from one specimen sequenced in a study of blood T cell dynamics during melanoma immunotherapy. Time point indicated: week 3, after first cycle of checkpoint inhibitor. Assay: immunoSEQ multiplex PCR; the TCRdb copy retains only in-frame clones and omits some. Of about 10,000 clones listed, around nine tenths are singletons. Sequenced material: blood, taken from a patient treated with checkpoint blockade. These receptors all come from a human donor with melanoma.

The rearrangement uses TRBV6-5 and TRBJ1-3; weak D call: TRBD1 (6 bases). Trimming removed 4 bases from V and 3 bases from J, with 16 bases in between. CDR1 MNHEY and CDR2 SVGAGI come from the germline V gene. CDR3 length equals 16 residues. DNA for the CDR3: TGTGCCAGCAGTTGGACGCAGGGGTCTAGTGGAAACACCATATATTTT. This encodes CASSWTQGSSGNTIYF.

V gene TRBV7-2 combines with J gene TRBJ1-5; 7 nucleotides agree with TRBD1. The germline gives CDR1 SGHTA, CDR2 FQGNSA. The CDR3 consists of 15 residues. V lost 5 bases and J lost 4; bases outside the gene matches: 8. CDR3: CASSTYRGGNQPQHF. The CDR3 DNA follows: TGTGCCAGCAGCACCTACAGGGGAGGTAATCAGCCCCAGCATTTT. The whole variable domain, filled in from reference TRBV7-2 and TRBJ1-5, reads GAGVSQSPSNKVTEKGKDVELRCDPISGHTALYWYRQSLGQGLEFLIYFQGNSAPDKSGLPSDRFSAERTGGSVSTLTIQRTQQEDSAVYLCASSTYRGGNQPQHFGDGTRLSIL.

The CDR3 protein is CASAYGGSSYNSPLHF. For the CDR3, the DNA is TGTGCCAGCGCCTATGGAGGGAGCTCCTATAATTCACCCCTCCACTTT. The rearrangement uses TRBV14 and TRBJ1-6; no reliable D call. This CDR3 has 16 residues. Trimming cost V 8 bases and J 0 bases, with 14 bases left between them. Germline CDR1 reads SGHDN; CDR2 reads FVKESK.

The table lists this clone with a count of one. The chain is built from TRBV11-3 and TRBJ2-2; 8 bases map to TRBD2. The germline gives CDR1 SGHNT, CDR2 YENEEA. The CDR3 spans 17 residues. V shed 5 bases, J shed 5 bases, and the junction held 13 bases outside the gene matches. The DNA of the CDR3 is TGTGCCAGCAGCCCTATCTCCTCAGCGGGAGAAACCGGGGAGCTGTTTTTT. Its protein is CASSPISSAGETGELFF.

This chain connects TRBV5-6 to TRBJ2-3; 7 nucleotides line up with TRBD1. Germline assignment: CDR1 SGHDT and CDR2 YYEEEE. The CDR3 runs to 15 residues. V trimming: 4 bases; J trimming: 4 bases; junction bases outside the gene matches: 9. The CDR3 here is CASSTWQGVADTQYF. The CDR3 DNA follows: TGTGCCAGCAGCACCTGGCAGGGGGTGGCAGATACGCAGTATTTT.

In nucleotides, the CDR3 is TGTGCCAGCAGTGATGGGCGGTACTACGAGCAGTACTTC. Translated: CASSDGRYYEQYF. The V call is TRBV25-1, the J call TRBJ2-7; D is unresolved. Germline CDR1 and CDR2: MGHDK and SYGVNS. Trimming pared 3 bases from V and 3 bases from J, leaving 9 bases between. CDR3 length: 13 residues.

This clone was counted between two and nine times. The V gene is TRBV4-3, the J gene TRBJ1-4; TRBD1 matches 9 bases. The CDR3 is made up of 16 amino acids. Germline V gene sequence: CDR1 LGHNA, CDR2 YSLEER. Germline trimming cut 4 bases from V and 3 bases from J; bases unmatched to any gene: 6. CDR3 in amino acids: CASSPRDRVPNEKLFF. DNA of the CDR3: TGCGCCAGCAGCCCCCGGGACAGGGTCCCTAATGAAAAACTGTTTTTT.

V and J are TRBV30 and TRBJ1-2, with TRBD1 as a possible D gene (6 bases). Germline loops: CDR1 GTSNPN, CDR2 SVGIG (reference sequence). The CDR3 spans 14 residues. V gave up 4 bases and J gave up 5 bases, with 17 bases separating them. For the CDR3, the DNA is TGTGCCTGGACCCCACAGGGTTTCGGGTATGGCTACACCTTC. This translates into CAWTPQGFGYGYTF.

The J gene is TRBJ2-7, the V gene TRBV27, with a possible D match to TRBD2 (5 bases). The CDR3 contains 16 residues. Germline lookup yields CDR1 MNHEY and CDR2 SMNVEV (reference sequence). V lost 4 bases and J lost 3, with 19 bases in between. CDR3 sequence (DNA): TGTGCCAGCAGTTCCTACATAGGACCGGGAATCTACGAGCAGTACTTC. Translated, it gives CASSSYIGPGIYEQYF.

The chain uses TRBV13 and TRBJ2-7; weak D call: TRBD1 (6 bases). The CDR3 covers 14 residues. V gave up 4 bases and J gave up 2 bases, with 12 bases separating them. Germline V gene lookup returns CDR1 PRHDT and CDR2 FYEKMQ (reference sequence). CDR3 coding DNA: TGTGCCAGCAGCTCAGTCAGGGGCGCCTACGAGCAGTACTTC. Encoded protein: CASSSVRGAYEQYF.

V is TRBV5-1 and J is TRBJ1-2, with a tentative D call TRBD1 (5 bases). The V end was cut by 0 bases, the J end by 6 bases, with 9 bases between. Per germline, CDR1 SGHRS and CDR2 YFSETQ. CDR3 length equals 13 residues. CDR3 coding DNA: TGCGCCAGCAGCTTGGAGGGGACCAATGGCTACACCTTC. Translated: CASSLEGTNGYTF.

V gene TRBV4-1 combines with J gene TRBJ1-2; maybe TRBD1 (5 bases). The CDR3 runs to 13 residues. Germline assignment: CDR1 MGHRA and CDR2 YSYEKL. The V and J ends lost 2 bases and 3 bases respectively, with 7 bases between them. The CDR3 reads CASSQQGDYGYTF. CDR3 DNA: TGCGCCAGCAGCCAACAGGGAGACTATGGCTACACCTTC.

CDR3: CASSLGLAGTYNEQFF. Here the CDR3 DNA reads TGTGCCAGCAGCTTGGGACTAGCGGGGACCTACAATGAGCAGTTCTTC. The chain carries TRBV11-3 and TRBJ2-1; 13 positions agree with TRBD2. CDR1 is SGHNT, CDR2 YENEEA, per germline. After removal of 3 bases from V and 2 bases from J, the junction contained 1 base not matched to a gene. This CDR3 spans 16 amino acids.

The genes are TRBV18 and TRBJ1-5, with D unclear. Germline loops: CDR1 KGHSH, CDR2 LQKENI. The CDR3 has 14 amino acids. Trimming left V 3 bases short and J 3 bases short, with 9 bases between. The CDR3 coding sequence is TGTGCCAGCTCACCGCAGGCAAACAATCAGCCCCAGCATTTT. It specifies CASSPQANNQPQHF.

J is TRBJ2-5 and V is TRBV15, with TRBD2 identical over 9 bases. J lost 3 bases, V lost 3 bases, and 2 bases had no gene match. Germline V gene lookup returns CDR1 LNHNV and CDR2 YYDKDF (reference sequence). This CDR3 has 14 residues. Here the CDR3 reads CATSRIAGEETQYF. The CDR3 region has the DNA TGTGCCACCAGCAGGATAGCGGGAGAAGAGACCCAGTACTTC.

This sequence joins TRBV27 and TRBJ2-5; D call uncertain. The J call may be faulty, since TRBJ2-7 better matches the DNA end. Germline V gives CDR1 MNHEY, CDR2 SMNVEV (reference sequence). CDR3 length equals 14 residues. CDR3 region: CASSPTGQVYEQYF. DNA for the CDR3: TGTGCCAGCAGCCCTACCGGGCAGGTCTACGAGCAGTACTTC.

The genes are TRBV5-1 and TRBJ1-2; 7 bases align to TRBD1. The CDR3 spans 14 residues. V lost 0 bases and J lost 4; bases outside the gene matches: 3. Germline CDR1 SGHRS, CDR2 YFSETQ. Here the CDR3 reads CASSLGQGVYGYTF. In nucleotides, the CDR3 is TGCGCCAGCAGCTTGGGGCAGGGGGTCTATGGCTACACCTTC.

J is TRBJ2-7 and V is TRBV28, with D maybe TRBD2 (6 bases). V shed 7 bases and J shed 2 bases, with 15 bases lying between them. Germline-derived CDR1 and CDR2 are MDHEN and SYDVKM. CDR3 length: 14 amino acids. The CDR3 protein is CASTLRGLPYEQYF. The CDR3 bases are TGTGCCAGCACTCTTCGGGGGTTGCCCTACGAGCAGTACTTC.

The V call is TRBV18, the J call TRBJ1-2; 7 nucleotides agree with TRBD1. This CDR3 is 15 amino acids long. J lost 4 bases, V lost 1 base, and 6 bases had no gene match. Germline V lookup: CDR1 KGHSH, CDR2 LQKENI. The chain's CDR3 is CASSPREGGGYGYTF. Written as DNA, the CDR3 is TGTGCCAGCTCACCACGGGAAGGGGGCGGCTATGGCTACACCTTC.

The rearrangement links TRBV9 to TRBJ2-1; 11 bases match TRBD2. Losses at the gene ends were 3 bases for V and 5 bases for J; bases not matched to a gene: 10. CDR3 length: 17 residues. The germline CDR1 and CDR2 sequences are SGDLS and YYNGEE. DNA of the CDR3: TGTGCCAGCAGCGGCCGGGGACTAGCGGTGATAAACAATGAGCAGTTCTTC. Its translation: CASSGRGLAVINNEQFF.